The present TCR beta chain was sequenced within a study of response to subunit inactivated influenza vaccine. The table lists this clonotype with a few counts. Its target is unknown. Germline V gene lookup returns CDR1 SQVTM and CDR2 ANQGSEA. V dropped 6 bases and J dropped 1; count of bases not matched to a gene: 3. The CDR3 is 13 residues long. TCRdb reprocessed the RT-PCR reads with MiXCR, giving one entry per CDR3 protein. The sample holds about 800,000 distinct CDR3 sequences, less than 25% seen once. Findings and limits, study-wide: Authors suggested each seasonal flu vaccination may recruit only limited numbers of new T cells.

This chain links TRBV29-1 with TRBJ1-2; TRBD1 matches at 9 bases. The sequenced sample was PBMCs from blood, obtained 4 to 6 days after vaccination. The sequence was collected from a man over 45 who received an inactivated influenza vaccine. The CDR3 coding sequence is TGCAGCGTAGGACAGGGGCGTAACTATGGCTACACCTTC. It yields the protein CSVGQGRNYGYTF.